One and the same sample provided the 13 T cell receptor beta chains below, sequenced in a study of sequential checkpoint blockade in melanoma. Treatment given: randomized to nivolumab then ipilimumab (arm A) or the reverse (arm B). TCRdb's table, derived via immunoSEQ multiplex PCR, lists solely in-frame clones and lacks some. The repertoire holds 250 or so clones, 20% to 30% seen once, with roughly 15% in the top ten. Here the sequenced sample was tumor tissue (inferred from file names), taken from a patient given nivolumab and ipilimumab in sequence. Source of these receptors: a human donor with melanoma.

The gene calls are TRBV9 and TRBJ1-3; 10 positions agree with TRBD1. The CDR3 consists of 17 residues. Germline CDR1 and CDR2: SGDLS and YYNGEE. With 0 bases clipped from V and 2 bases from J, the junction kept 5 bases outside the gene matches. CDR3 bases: TGTGCCAGCAGCGTAGGGGACAGGGGATCTGCTGGAAACACCATATATTTT. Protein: CASSVGDRGSAGNTIYF.

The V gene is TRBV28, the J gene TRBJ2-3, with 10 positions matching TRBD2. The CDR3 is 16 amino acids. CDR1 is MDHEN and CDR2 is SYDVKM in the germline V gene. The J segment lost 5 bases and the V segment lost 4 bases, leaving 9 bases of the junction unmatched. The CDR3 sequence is CASSSPSGRVRDTQYF. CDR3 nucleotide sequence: TGTGCCAGCAGTTCCCCCAGCGGGAGGGTCCGAGATACGCAGTATTTT.

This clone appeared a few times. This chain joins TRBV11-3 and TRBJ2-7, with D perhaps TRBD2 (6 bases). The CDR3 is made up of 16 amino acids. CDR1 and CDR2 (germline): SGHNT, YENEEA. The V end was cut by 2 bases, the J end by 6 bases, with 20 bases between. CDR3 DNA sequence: TGTGCCAGCAGCTTAAGTTACGGGACCTCAGCGGGCGAGCAGTACTTC. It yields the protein CASSLSYGTSAGEQYF.

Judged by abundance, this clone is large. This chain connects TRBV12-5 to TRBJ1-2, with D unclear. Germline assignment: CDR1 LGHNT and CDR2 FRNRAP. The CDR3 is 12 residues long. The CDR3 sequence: CASNEAGRFYTF. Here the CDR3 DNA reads TGTGCCAGCAACGAAGCTGGCCGTTTCTACACCTTC.

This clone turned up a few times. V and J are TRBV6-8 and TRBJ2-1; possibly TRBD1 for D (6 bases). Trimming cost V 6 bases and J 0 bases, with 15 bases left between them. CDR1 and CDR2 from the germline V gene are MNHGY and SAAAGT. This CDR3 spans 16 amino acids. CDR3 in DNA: TGTGCCAGCAGCCTCTTGGGGACAAGCTCCTACAATGAGCAGTTCTTC. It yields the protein CASSLLGTSSYNEQFF.

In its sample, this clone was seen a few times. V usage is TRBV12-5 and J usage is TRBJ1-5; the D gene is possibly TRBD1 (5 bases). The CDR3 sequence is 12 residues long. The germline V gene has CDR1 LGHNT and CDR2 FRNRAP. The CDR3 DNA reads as TGTGCCAGCCGTGAGGGGAACCAGCCCCAGCATTTT. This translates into CASREGNQPQHF. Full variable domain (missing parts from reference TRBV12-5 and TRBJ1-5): DARVTQTPRHKVTEMGQEVTMRCQPILGHNTVFWYRQTMMQGLELLAYFRNRAPLDDSGMPKDRFSAEMPDATLATLKIQPSEPRDSAVYFCASREGNQPQHFGDGTRLSIL.

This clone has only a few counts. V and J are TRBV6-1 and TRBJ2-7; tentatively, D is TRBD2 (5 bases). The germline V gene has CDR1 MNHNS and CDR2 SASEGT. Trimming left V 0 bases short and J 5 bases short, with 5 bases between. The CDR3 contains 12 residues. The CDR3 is CASSEAEDEQYF. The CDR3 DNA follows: TGTGCCAGCAGTGAAGCGGAGGACGAGCAGTACTTC.

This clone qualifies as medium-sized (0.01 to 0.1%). CDR3 sequence (DNA): TGTGCCAGCAGCTTGGAGGGAGGAAGGAGTGGCTACACCTTC. Residues: CASSLEGGRSGYTF. The chain employs TRBV11-3 and TRBJ1-2, with D uncertain. Trimming shortened V by 3 bases and J by 7 bases, and 15 bases separated the two germline ends. The CDR3 is made up of 14 amino acids. Per the germline V gene, CDR1 is SGHNT and CDR2 is YENEEA.

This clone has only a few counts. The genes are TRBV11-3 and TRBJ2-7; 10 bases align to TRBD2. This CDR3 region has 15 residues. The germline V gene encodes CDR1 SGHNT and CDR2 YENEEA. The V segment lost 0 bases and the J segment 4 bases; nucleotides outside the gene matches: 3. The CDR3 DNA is TGTGCCAGCAGCTTAGAAAGCGGGGGGGCGTACGAGCAGTACTTC. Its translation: CASSLESGGAYEQYF.

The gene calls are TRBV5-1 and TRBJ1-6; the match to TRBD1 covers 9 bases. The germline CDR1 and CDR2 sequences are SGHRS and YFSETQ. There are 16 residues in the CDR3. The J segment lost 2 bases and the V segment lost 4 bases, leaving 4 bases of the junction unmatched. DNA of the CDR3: TGCGCCAGCAGCCAGGACAGGGGCCCCTATAATTCACCCCTCCACTTT. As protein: CASSQDRGPYNSPLHF.

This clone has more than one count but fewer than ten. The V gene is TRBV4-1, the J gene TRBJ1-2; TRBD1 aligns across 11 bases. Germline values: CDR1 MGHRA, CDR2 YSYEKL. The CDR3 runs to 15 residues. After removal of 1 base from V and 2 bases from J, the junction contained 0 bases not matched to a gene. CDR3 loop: CASSQGTGGNYGYTF. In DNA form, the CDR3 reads TGCGCCAGCAGCCAAGGGACAGGGGGCAACTATGGCTACACCTTC.

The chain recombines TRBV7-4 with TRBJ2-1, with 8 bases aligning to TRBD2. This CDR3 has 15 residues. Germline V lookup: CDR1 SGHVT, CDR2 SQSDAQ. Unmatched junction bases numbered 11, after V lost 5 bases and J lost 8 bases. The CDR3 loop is CASSRGSGDRDEQFF. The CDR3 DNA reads TGTGCCAGCAGCCGGGGTAGCGGGGATCGTGATGAGCAGTTCTTC. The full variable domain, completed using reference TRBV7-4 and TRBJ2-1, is GAGVSQSPRYKVAKRGRDVALRCDSISGHVTLYWYRQTLGQGSEVLTYSQSDAQRDKSGRPSGRFSAERPERSVSTLKIQRTEQGDSAVYLCASSRGSGDRDEQFFGPGTRLTVL.

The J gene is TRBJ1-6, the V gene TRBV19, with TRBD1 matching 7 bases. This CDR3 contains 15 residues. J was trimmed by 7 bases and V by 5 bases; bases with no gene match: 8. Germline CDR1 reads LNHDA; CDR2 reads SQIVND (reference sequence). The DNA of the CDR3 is TGTGCCAGTAGTGCTCAGGGGGGCAGGAATTCACCCCTCCACTTT. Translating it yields CASSAQGGRNSPLHF.